These T cell receptor beta chains were read from a single sample in a study of prognosis after radiotherapy for stage I lung cancer. A single record per CDR3 protein comes from TCRdb applying MiXCR to the multiplex PCR reads. Among around 31,000 distinct CDR3 sequences listed, around 48% were seen once. Sequenced here: PBMCs, sampled before or after stereotactic body radiation therapy (not recorded which). The receptors stem from a donor of 50 years or more with non-small cell lung cancer. Each CDR3 is given with its conserved first and last residue. D genes are given only for firm matches. Not all rows give a size; the values are once, few, many and, for expanded clones, a class.

V: TRBV20-1
D: TRBD2
J: TRBJ2-7
size: many
CDR3: CSAGRLAGVYEQYF
DNA: TGCAGTGCTGGTCGACTAGCGGGAGTCTACGAGCAGTACTTC

V: TRBV6-1
D: -
J: TRBJ1-2
size: medium-sized
CDR3: CASSEGSSLTNYGYTF
DNA: TGTGCCAGCAGTGAAGGGTCCAGCCTGACCAACTATGGCTACACCTTC

V: TRBV7-9
D: -
J: TRBJ1-1
size: -
CDR3: CASSLIGTIEAFF
DNA: TGTGCCAGCAGCTTAATCGGTACAATCGAAGCTTTCTTT

V: TRBV5-1
D: -
J: TRBJ1-2
size: -
CDR3: CASSQPGTDGYTF
DNA: TGCGCCAGCAGCCAACCGGGGACCGATGGCTACACCTTC

V: TRBV7-9
D: -
J: TRBJ2-7
size: -
CDR3: CASSGVAVYYEQCF
DNA: TGTGCCAGCAGCGGGGTAGCGGTTTACTACGAGCAGTGCTTC

V: TRBV5-5
D: -
J: TRBJ1-2
size: once
CDR3: CASALSWVGGYYGYTF
DNA: TGTGCCAGCGCCCTGTCTTGGGTCGGTGGATACTATGGCTACACCTTC

V: TRBV7-9
D: TRBD1
J: TRBJ1-3
size: many
CDR3: CASGTYRDRRDTIYF
DNA: TGTGCCAGCGGTACTTACCGGGACAGGAGAGACACCATATATTTT

V: TRBV19
D: TRBD2
J: TRBJ2-3
size: -
CDR3: CAISRAGGHATDTQYF
DNA: TGTGCCATTAGTAGGGCGGGAGGTCACGCCACAGATACGCAGTATTTT

V: TRBV20-1
D: -
J: TRBJ2-1
size: many
CDR3: CSARRGGESYNEQFF
DNA: TGCAGTGCGAGGAGGGGGGGCGAATCCTACAATGAGCAGTTCTTC

V: TRBV11-2
D: -
J: TRBJ2-3
size: -
CDR3: CASSPRWLPGGRDTQYF
DNA: TGTGCCAGCAGCCCTCGATGGCTACCTGGAGGGCGGGATACGCAGTATTTT

V: TRBV12-3/TRBV12-4
D: -
J: TRBJ1-1
size: many
CDR3: CASSLSGHTEAFF
DNA: TGTGCCAGCAGTTTGTCGGGGCACACTGAAGCTTTCTTT

V: TRBV20-1
D: -
J: TRBJ1-1
size: medium-sized
CDR3: CSAPGSRDTEAFF
DNA: TGCAGTGCTCCCGGGTCCCGAGACACTGAAGCTTTCTTT

V: TRBV12-3/TRBV12-4
D: -
J: TRBJ1-1
size: many
CDR3: CASSLQGKAFF
DNA: TGTGCCAGCAGTTTACAGGGAAAAGCTTTCTTT

V: TRBV10-3
D: TRBD1
J: TRBJ2-7
size: many
CDR3: CAIKKTGAYDEQYF
DNA: TGTGCCATCAAGAAGACAGGGGCCTACGACGAGCAGTACTTC

V: TRBV11-3
D: -
J: TRBJ2-6
size: -
CDR3: CASSPSVAPVANVLTF
DNA: TGTGCCAGCAGCCCCTCAGTGGCCCCCGTGGCCAACGTCCTGACTTTC

V: TRBV27
D: -
J: TRBJ2-2
size: -
CDR3: CASGRIFSNTGELFF
DNA: TGTGCCAGCGGTCGGATTTTTTCGAACACCGGGGAGCTGTTTTTT

V: TRBV19
D: -
J: TRBJ1-1
size: many
CDR3: CASSSTTRTAGVSEAFF
DNA: TGTGCCAGTAGTAGCACAACCAGGACAGCTGGGGTATCTGAAGCTTTCTTT

V: TRBV20-1
D: -
J: TRBJ2-7
size: many
CDR3: CSVTRVYEQYF
DNA: TGCAGTGTTACCAGGGTCTACGAGCAGTACTTC